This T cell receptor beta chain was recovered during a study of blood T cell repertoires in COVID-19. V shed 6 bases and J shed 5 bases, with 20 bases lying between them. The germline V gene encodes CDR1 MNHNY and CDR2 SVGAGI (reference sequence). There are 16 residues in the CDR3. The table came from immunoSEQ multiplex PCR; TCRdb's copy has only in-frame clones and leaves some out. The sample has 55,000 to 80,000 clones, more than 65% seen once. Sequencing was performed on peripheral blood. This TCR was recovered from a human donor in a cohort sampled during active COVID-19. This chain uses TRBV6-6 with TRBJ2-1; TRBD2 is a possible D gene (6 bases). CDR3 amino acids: CASRDRTTPGNNEQFF. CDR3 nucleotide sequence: TGTGCCAGCAGAGACCGGACTACTCCCGGTAACAATGAGCAGTTCTTC.